This T cell receptor (beta chain) is from a study of T cell responses to AZD1222 COVID-19 vaccine. The protocol was immunoSEQ multiplex PCR, while the TCRdb copy is restricted to in-frame clones and leaves out a portion. There are over 110,000 clones in the sample; around 90% occur only once, and 1.5% to 2% lies in the top ten. CDR1 MNHEY and CDR2 SVGEGT come from the germline V gene. The CDR3 has 15 amino acids. With regard to this clone: Antigen specificity is unknown. One junction end disagrees with the germline gene, perhaps due to a read error.

Broader study findings: Increases in Spike-specific TCR breadth and depth were seen after two AZD1222 doses. Donors skewed white British and female; clonal diversity was possibly underestimated. Scientists sampled the repertoires only once the peak T cell response had passed. Spike regions recognized by vaccine-associated CD4 TCRs spanned the protein, led by 160-218 and 743-854.

The receptor was isolated from an adult who received the AZD1222 COVID-19 vaccine. The chain joins TRBV6-2 or TRBV6-3 to TRBJ1-1; 7 bases agree with TRBD1. Sequencing used peripheral blood, obtained 28 days after the second AZD1222 dose. The DNA of the CDR3 is TGTGCCAGCAGTTACTCTTCTTCAGGGGGACTCCGAGGGGGTTTT. Translated, it gives CASSYSSSGGLRGGF.